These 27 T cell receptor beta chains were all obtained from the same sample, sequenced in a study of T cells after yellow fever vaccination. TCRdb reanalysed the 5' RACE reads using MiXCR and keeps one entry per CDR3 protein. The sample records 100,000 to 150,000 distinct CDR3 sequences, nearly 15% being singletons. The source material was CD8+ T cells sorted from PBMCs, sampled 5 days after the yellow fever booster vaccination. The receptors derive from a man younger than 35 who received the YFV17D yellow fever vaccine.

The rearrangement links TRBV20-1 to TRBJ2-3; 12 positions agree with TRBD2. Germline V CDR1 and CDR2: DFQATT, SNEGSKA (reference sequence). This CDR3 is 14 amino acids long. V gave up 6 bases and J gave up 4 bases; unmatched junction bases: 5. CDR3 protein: CSARLAGVSDTQYF. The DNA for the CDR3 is TGCAGTGCCCGACTAGCGGGGGTCTCAGATACGCAGTATTTT.

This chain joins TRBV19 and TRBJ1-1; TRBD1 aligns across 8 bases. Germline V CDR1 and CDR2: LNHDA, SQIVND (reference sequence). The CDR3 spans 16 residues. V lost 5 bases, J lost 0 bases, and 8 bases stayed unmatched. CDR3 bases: TGTGCCAGTAGTCTTGGACAGGGCCTTATGAACACTGAAGCTTTCTTT. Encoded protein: CASSLGQGLMNTEAFF.

CDR3 region: CASRGRGGRYEQYF. CDR3 DNA sequence: TGTGCCAGCAGAGGGCGGGGGGGCCGCTACGAGCAGTACTTC. V and J are TRBV13 and TRBJ2-7, with TRBD2 identical over 9 bases. Germline V lookup: CDR1 PRHDT, CDR2 FYEKMQ (reference sequence). The CDR3 loop spans 14 amino acids. V shed 6 bases and J 3 bases; nucleotides not matched to a gene: 6.

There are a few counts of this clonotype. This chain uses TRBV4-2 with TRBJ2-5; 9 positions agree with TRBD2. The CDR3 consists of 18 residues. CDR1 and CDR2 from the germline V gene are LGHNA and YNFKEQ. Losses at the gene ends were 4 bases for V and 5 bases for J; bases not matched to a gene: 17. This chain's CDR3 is CASSPNELGTSFMETQYF. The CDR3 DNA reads TGTGCCAGCAGCCCGAACGAGCTTGGGACTAGCTTTATGGAGACCCAGTACTTC.

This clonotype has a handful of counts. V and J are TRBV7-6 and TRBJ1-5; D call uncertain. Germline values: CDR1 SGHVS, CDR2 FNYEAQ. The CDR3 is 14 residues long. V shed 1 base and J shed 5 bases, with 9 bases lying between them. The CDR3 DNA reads TGTGCCAGCAGCTTAGGAGGAGGGCATCAGCCCCAGCATTTT. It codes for CASSLGGGHQPQHF.

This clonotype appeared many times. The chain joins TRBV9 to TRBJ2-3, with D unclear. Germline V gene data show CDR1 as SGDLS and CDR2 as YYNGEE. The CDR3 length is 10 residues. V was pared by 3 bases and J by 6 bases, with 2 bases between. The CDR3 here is CASSGDTQYF. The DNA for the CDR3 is TGTGCCAGCAGCGGGGATACGCAGTATTTT.

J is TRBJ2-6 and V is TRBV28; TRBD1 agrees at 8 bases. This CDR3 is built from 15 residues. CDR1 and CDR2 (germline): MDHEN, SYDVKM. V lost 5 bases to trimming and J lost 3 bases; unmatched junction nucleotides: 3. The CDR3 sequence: CASSITGGGANVLTF. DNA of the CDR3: TGTGCCAGCAGTATCACAGGGGGTGGGGCCAACGTCCTGACTTTC.

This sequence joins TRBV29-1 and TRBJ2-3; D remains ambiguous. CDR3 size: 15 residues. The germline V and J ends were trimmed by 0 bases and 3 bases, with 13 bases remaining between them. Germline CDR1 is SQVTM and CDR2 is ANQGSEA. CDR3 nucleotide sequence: TGCAGCGTTGAAGATAGTGGGCTAGTTACAGATACGCAGTATTTT. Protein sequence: CSVEDSGLVTDTQYF.

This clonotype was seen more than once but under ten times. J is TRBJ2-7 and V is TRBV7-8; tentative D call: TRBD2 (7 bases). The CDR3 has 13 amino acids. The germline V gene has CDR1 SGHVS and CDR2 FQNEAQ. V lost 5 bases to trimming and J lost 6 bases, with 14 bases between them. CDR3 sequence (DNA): TGTGCCAGCAGCGGCAAGGGGGGGCCCGAGCAGTACGTC. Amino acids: CASSGKGGPEQYV.

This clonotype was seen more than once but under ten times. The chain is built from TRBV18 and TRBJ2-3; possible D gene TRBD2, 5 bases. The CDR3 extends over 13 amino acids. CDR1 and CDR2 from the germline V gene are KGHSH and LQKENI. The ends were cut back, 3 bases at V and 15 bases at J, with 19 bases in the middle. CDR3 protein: CASSPEFLDLTYF. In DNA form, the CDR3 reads TGTGCCAGCTCACCTGAGTTTTTGGACTTAACCTATTTT. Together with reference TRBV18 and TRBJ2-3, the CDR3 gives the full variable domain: NAGVMQNPRHLVRRRGQEARLRCSPMKGHSHVYWYRQLPEEGLKFMVYLQKENIIDESGMPKERFSAEFPKEGPSILRIQQVVRGDSAAYFCASSPEFLDLTYFGPGTRLTVL.

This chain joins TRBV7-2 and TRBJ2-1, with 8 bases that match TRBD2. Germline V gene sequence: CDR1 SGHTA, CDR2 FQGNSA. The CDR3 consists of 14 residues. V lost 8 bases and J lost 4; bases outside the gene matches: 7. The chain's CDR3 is CASAFPSGYNEQFF. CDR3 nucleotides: TGTGCCAGCGCTTTCCCTAGCGGGTACAATGAGCAGTTCTTC.

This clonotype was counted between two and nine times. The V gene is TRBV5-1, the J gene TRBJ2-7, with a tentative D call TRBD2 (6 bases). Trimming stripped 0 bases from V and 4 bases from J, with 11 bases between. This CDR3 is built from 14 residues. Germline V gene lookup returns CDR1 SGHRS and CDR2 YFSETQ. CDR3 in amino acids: CASSLVGGGYEQYV. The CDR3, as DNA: TGCGCCAGCAGCTTGGTTGGCGGAGGGTACGAGCAGTACGTC.

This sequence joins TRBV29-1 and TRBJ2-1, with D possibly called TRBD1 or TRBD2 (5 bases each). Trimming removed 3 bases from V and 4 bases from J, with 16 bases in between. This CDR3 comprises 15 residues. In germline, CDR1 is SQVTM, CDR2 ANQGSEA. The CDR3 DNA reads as TGCAGCGTTGAGGGGACGGGGTCTGTTTACAATGAGCAGTTCTTC. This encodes CSVEGTGSVYNEQFF.

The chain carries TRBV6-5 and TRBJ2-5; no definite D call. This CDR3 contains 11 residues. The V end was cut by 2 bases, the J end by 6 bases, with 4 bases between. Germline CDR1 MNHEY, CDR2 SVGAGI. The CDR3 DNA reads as TGTGCCAGCAGTTACGCACAGACCCAGTACTTC. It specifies CASSYAQTQYF.

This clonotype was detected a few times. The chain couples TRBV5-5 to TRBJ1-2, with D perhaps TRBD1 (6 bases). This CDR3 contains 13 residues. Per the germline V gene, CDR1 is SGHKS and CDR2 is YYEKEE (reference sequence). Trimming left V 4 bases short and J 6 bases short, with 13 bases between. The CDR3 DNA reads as TGTGCCAGCAGCCCCGGAGGGGGAGATGGCTACACCTTC. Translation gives CASSPGGGDGYTF.

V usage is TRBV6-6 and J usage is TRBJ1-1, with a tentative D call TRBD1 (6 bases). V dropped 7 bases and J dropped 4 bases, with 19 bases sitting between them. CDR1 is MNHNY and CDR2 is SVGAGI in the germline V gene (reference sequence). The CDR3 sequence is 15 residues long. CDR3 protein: CASTWGGEWITEAFF. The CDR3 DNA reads TGTGCCAGCACGTGGGGGGGCGAATGGATCACTGAAGCTTTCTTT.

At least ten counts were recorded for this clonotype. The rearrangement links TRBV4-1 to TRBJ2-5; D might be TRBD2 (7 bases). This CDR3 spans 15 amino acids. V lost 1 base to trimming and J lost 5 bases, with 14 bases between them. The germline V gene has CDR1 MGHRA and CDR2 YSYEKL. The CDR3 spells CASSQVPGGRETQYF. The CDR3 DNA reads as TGCGCCAGCAGCCAAGTCCCGGGGGGCCGGGAGACCCAGTACTTC.

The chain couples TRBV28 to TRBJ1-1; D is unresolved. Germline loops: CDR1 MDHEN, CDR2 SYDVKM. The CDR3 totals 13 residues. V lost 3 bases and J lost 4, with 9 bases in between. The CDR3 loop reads CASSLSWSTEAFF. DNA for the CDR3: TGTGCCAGCAGTTTGAGTTGGTCCACTGAAGCTTTCTTT.

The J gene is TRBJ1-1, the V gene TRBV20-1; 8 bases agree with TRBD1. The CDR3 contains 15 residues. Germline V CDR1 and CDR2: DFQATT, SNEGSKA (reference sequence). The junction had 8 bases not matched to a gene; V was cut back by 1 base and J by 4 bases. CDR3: CSARVPDRAFTEAFF. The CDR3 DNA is TGCAGTGCTAGAGTTCCGGACAGGGCCTTCACTGAAGCTTTCTTT.

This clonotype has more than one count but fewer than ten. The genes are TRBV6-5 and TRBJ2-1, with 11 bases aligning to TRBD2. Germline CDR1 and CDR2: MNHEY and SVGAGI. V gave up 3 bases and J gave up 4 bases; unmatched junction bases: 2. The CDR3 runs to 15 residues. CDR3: CASSYTSGGYNEQFF. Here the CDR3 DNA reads TGTGCCAGCAGTTATACTAGCGGGGGATACAATGAGCAGTTCTTC.

CDR3 coding DNA: TGTGCCAGCTCTTTGGGGGCGAGGGTAGACACTGAAGCTTTCTTT. This sequence encodes CASSLGARVDTEAFF. The rearrangement joins TRBV18 to TRBJ1-1; D may be TRBD1 (6 bases). With 6 bases removed from V and 3 bases from J, the gap between germline ends came to 17 bases. The CDR3 runs 15 residues. The germline CDR1 and CDR2 sequences are KGHSH and LQKENI.

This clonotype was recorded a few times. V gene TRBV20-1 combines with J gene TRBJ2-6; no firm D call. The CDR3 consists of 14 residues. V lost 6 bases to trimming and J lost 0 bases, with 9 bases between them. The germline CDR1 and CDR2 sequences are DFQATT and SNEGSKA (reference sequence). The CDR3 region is CSAPFDSGANVLTF. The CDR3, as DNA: TGCAGTGCGCCCTTCGACTCTGGGGCCAACGTCCTGACTTTC.

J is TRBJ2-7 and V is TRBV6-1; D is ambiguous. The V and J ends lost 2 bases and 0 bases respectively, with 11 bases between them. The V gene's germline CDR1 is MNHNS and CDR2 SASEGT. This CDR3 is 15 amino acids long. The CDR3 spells CASSEWASGSYEQYV. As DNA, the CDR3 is TGTGCCAGCAGTGAATGGGCATCAGGCTCCTACGAGCAGTACGTC.

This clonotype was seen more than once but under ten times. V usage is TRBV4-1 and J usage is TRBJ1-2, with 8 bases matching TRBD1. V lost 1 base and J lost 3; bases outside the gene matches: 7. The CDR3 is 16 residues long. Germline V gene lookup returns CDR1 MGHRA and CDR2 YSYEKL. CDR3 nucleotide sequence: TGCGCCAGCAGCCAAGTCTTACAGGGGGACGACTATGGCTACACCTTC. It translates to CASSQVLQGDDYGYTF.

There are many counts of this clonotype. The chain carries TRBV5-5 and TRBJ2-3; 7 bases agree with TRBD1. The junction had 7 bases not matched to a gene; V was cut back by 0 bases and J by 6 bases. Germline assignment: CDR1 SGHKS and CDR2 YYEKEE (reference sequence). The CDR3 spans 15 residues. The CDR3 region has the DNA TGTGCCAGCAGCTTGGGTTGGACAGGAGAGGATACGCAGTATTTT. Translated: CASSLGWTGEDTQYF. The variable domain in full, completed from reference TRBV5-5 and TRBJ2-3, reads DAGVTQSPTHLIKTRGQQVTLRCSPISGHKSVSWYQQVLGQGPQFIFQYYEKEERGRGNFPDRFSARQFPNYSSELNVNALLLGDSALYLCASSLGWTGEDTQYFGPGTRLTVL.

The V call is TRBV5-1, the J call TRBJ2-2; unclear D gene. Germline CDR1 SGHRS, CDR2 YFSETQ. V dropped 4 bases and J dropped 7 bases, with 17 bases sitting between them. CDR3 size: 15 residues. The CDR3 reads CASSHGLGDGGELFF. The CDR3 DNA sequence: TGCGCCAGCAGCCACGGATTAGGAGATGGCGGGGAGCTGTTTTTT.

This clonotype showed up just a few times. The CDR3 reads CASSSVDGPSASSYEQYF. CDR3 in DNA: TGTGCCAGCAGTTCTGTGGACGGACCGTCGGCCTCCTCTTACGAGCAGTACTTC. The chain recombines TRBV12-3 or TRBV12-4 with TRBJ2-7; the D is unclear. The germline V and J ends were trimmed by 4 bases and 4 bases, with 26 bases remaining between them. The CDR3 contains 18 residues.